The clone carrying this T cell receptor (beta chain) was observed at least ten times. It was by two-round multiplex PCR that TCR beta CDR3 was amplified from genomic DNA. Round one of PCR was performed, and it used primers specific to each TRBV and TRBJ gene. TCRdb redid the calling of the multiplex PCR reads with MiXCR, one entry per CDR3 protein. Here the sample spans over 20,000 distinct CDR3 sequences, approximately 40% being singletons. Germline V gives CDR1 MGHRA, CDR2 YSYEKL. This CDR3 contains 14 residues. V lost 4 bases, J lost 8 bases, and 6 bases stayed unmatched. This entry is derived from a study of prognosis after radiotherapy for stage I lung cancer. On the study more broadly: Distant metastasis occurred in a few patients at a median of approximately 7 months after radiotherapy, while approximately 16 showed no significant progression.

The sequenced sample was PBMCs, obtained before or after stereotactic body radiation therapy (not recorded which). V gene TRBV4-1 combines with J gene TRBJ1-2; 11 bases are a match to TRBD1. The source is a donor older than 45 with non-small cell lung cancer. Here the CDR3 DNA reads TGCGCCAGCAGCCCGATGGGACAGGGGGGCGGCTACACCTTC. Its protein product is CASSPMGQGGGYTF.